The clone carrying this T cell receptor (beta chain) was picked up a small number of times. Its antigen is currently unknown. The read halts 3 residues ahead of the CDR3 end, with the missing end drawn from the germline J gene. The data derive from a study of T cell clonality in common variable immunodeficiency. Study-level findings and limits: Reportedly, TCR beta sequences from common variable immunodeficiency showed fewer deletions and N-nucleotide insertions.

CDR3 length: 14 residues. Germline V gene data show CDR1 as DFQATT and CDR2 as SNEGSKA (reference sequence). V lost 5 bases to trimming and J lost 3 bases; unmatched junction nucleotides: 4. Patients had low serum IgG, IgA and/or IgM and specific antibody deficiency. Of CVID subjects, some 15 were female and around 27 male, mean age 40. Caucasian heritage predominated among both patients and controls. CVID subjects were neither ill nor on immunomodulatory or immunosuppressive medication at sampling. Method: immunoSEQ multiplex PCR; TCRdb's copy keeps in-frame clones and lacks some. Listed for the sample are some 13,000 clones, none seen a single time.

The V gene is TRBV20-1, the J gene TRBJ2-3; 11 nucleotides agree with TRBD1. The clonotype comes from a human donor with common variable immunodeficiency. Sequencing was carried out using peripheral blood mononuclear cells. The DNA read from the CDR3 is TGCAGTGCTCCGGACAGGGGGCAAACAGATACG. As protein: CSAPDRGQTDT. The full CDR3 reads CSAPDRGQTDTQYF.